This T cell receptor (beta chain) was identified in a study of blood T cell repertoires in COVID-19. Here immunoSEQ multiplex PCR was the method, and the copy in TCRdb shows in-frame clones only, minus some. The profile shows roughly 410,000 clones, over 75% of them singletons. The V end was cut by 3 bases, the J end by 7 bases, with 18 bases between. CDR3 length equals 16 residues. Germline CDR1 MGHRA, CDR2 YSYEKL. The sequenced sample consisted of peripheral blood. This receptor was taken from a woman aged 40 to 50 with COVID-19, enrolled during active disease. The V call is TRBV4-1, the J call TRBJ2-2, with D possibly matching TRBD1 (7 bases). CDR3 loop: CASSQLGGRAGGELFF. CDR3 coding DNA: TGCGCCAGCAGCCAGTTAGGGGGCCGAGCGGGCGGGGAGCTGTTTTTT.